This T cell receptor beta chain was documented in a study of blood T cells in healthy people across ages. Overall study findings and caveats: Per million T cells, the diversity of TCR beta decreased roughly linearly as age advanced.

Germline CDR1 PRHDT, CDR2 FYEKMQ (reference sequence). There are 15 residues in the CDR3. V trimming: 6 bases; J trimming: 1 base; junction bases outside the gene matches: 3. As regards this clonotype: No antigen is known for it.

Extracted total RNA amounted to at least 5 micrograms for each sample. A second roughly 7 to 11 cycle PCR used barcoded and J-beta primers. In TCRdb, the 5' RACE reads were re-called with MiXCR into one record per CDR3 protein. The data show roughly 830,000 distinct CDR3 sequences, with 60% to 80% seen just once and roughly 25% held by the top ten. The source of this sequence is a young man in good health. Sequencing was performed on blood. The rearrangement uses TRBV13 and TRBJ1-6; 7 bases agree with TRBD1. The CDR3 region is CASSEGASYNSPLHF. In nucleotides, the CDR3 is TGTGCCAGCAGTGAGGGGGCGTCCTATAATTCACCCCTCCACTTT. The complete variable domain, with remaining parts taken from reference TRBV13 and TRBJ1-6, reads AAGVIQSPRHLIKEKRETATLKCYPIPRHDTVYWYQQGPGQDPQFLISFYEKMQSDKGSIPDRFSAQQFSDYHSELNMSSLELGDSALYFCASSEGASYNSPLHFGNGTRLTVT.